This T cell receptor (beta chain) was profiled in a study of naive and memory T cell subsets. Study results and caveats: A few larger clonotypes appeared in naive repertoires, especially CD8, possibly memory cells re-expressing CD45RA.

This clonotype was detected only a few times. Its antigen is currently unknown. The beta constant-region primer was an equimolar mix of two oligonucleotides covering TRBC1 and TRBC2. Ligated cDNA was amplified by four rounds of PCR with nested alpha and beta constant-region primers and SP2. TCRdb reanalysed the UMI-ligation and nested PCR reads using MiXCR and keeps one entry per CDR3 protein. The table has under 150,000 distinct CDR3 sequences, about a fifth seen once. Germline-derived CDR1 and CDR2 are MGHRA and YSYEKL. This CDR3 is built from 15 residues. Trimming left V 0 bases short and J 0 bases short, with 9 bases between.

The material sequenced was naive CD8+ T cells from blood. This sequence joins TRBV4-1 and TRBJ2-7; D gene uncertain. The receptor's source is a human donor in good health. The CDR3, as DNA: TGCGCCAGCAGCCAAGACAGTTTTAGCTCCTACGAGCAGTACTTC. Translating it yields CASSQDSFSSYEQYF.